This T cell receptor (beta chain) comes out of a study of blood T cell repertoires in COVID-19. Overall study: From T cells, B-cell-depleted T cells, or PBMCs came the material, which was cDNA or gDNA.

Profiled with immunoSEQ multiplex PCR; TCRdb holds only in-frame clones, not every one. The table lists about 290,000 clones, about nine tenths of them singletons. Two negative PCRs, clearance, or symptom resolution were required of recovered Cohort 3 donors. V lost 0 bases and J lost 8, with 13 bases in between. Germline CDR1 is PRHDT and CDR2 is FYEKMQ (reference sequence). The CDR3 has 14 amino acids. The clonotype comes from a woman in her forties who had recovered from COVID-19. Input material: PBMCs or T cells enriched from blood (not recorded which). J is TRBJ1-2 and V is TRBV13; D is possibly TRBD1 (5 bases). The CDR3 DNA sequence: TGTGCCAGCAGCTTAGGCCTAGGAGGGGTCGGCTACACCTTC. Amino acids: CASSLGLGGVGYTF.